This entry lists 19 T cell receptor beta chains sequenced from one sample in a study of T cells in localized non-small cell lung cancer. Repertoires were generated with immunoSEQ multiplex PCR, while TCRdb's copy carries only in-frame clones and drops some. The sample holds about 53,000 clones; roughly 83% are singletons and the top ten take roughly a sixth. This material consisted of peripheral blood mononuclear cells, taken before any cancer treatment. These TCRs come from a man aged 35-75 years with stage III lung adenocarcinoma.

The chain uses TRBV4-3 and TRBJ2-2; a weak D match, TRBD1 (6 bases). The CDR3 totals 18 residues. Germline assignment: CDR1 LGHNA and CDR2 YSLEER. The V end lost 0 bases, the J end lost 2 bases, and 16 bases lay between the germline ends. CDR3 sequence: CASSQDRQGGANTGELFF. The CDR3 nucleotides are TGCGCCAGCAGCCAAGATCGGCAAGGGGGAGCAAACACCGGGGAGCTGTTTTTT.

The chain links TRBV6-6 to TRBJ2-5; D is unclear. Germline values: CDR1 MNHNY, CDR2 SVGAGI (reference sequence). Trimming shortened V by 0 bases and J by 3 bases, and 8 bases separated the two germline ends. The CDR3 loop spans 14 amino acids. The CDR3 region is CASSYSASEETQYF. The CDR3 region has the DNA TGTGCCAGCAGTTACTCAGCCAGCGAAGAGACCCAGTACTTC.

The genes are TRBV11-2 and TRBJ2-3; D might be TRBD2 (5 bases). Germline-derived CDR1 and CDR2 are SGHAT and FQNNGV. Trimming left V 1 base short and J 2 bases short, with 13 bases between. The CDR3 length is 16 residues. CDR3 in amino acids: CASSLAGLTTTDTQYF. The CDR3, as DNA: TGTGCCAGCAGCTTAGCAGGACTTACAACCACAGATACGCAGTATTTT.

The chain has TRBV11-3 and TRBJ2-3; weak D call: TRBD2 (5 bases). The ends were cut back, 1 base at V and 4 bases at J, with 6 bases in the middle. Germline values: CDR1 SGHNT, CDR2 YENEEA. CDR3 length: 13 residues. Written as DNA, the CDR3 is TGTGCCAGCAGCTTAGGAGGGTCAGATACGCAGTATTTT. This gives the protein CASSLGGSDTQYF.

The chain carries TRBV5-6 and TRBJ1-6; D gene unclear. V was shortened by 0 bases and J by 11 bases, with 9 bases between the two germline ends. This CDR3 has 13 residues. The germline V gene encodes CDR1 SGHDT and CDR2 YYEEEE. CDR3 amino acids: CASSLDHRTPLHF. As DNA, the CDR3 is TGTGCCAGCAGCTTGGATCACAGAACACCCCTCCACTTT. Full variable domain (remainder filled in from reference TRBV5-6 and TRBJ1-6): DAGVTQSPTHLIKTRGQQVTLRCSPKSGHDTVSWYQQALGQGPQFIFQYYEEEERQRGNFPDRFSGHQFPNYSSELNVNALLLGDSALYLCASSLDHRTPLHFGNGTRLTVT.

The chain carries TRBV12-5 and TRBJ1-2; 7 nucleotides line up with TRBD1. Germline trimming cut 7 bases from V and 3 bases from J; bases unmatched to any gene: 8. This CDR3 has 14 residues. Germline V CDR1 and CDR2: LGHNT, FRNRAP. CDR3 loop: CASALNRGDYGYTF. CDR3 coding DNA: TGTGCTAGTGCCCTTAACAGGGGAGACTATGGCTACACCTTC.

The chain uses TRBV7-9 and TRBJ2-1; D is unclear. Germline lookup yields CDR1 SEHNR and CDR2 FQNEAQ (reference sequence). Trimming pared 2 bases from V and 6 bases from J, leaving 11 bases between. This CDR3 is built from 14 residues. CDR3 loop: CASSLRSRANEQFF. Here the CDR3 DNA reads TGTGCCAGCAGCTTAAGGAGTAGAGCCAATGAGCAGTTCTTC.

Remarks on this clone: The same CDR3 arises from other DNA sequences in this sample as well. The chain is built from TRBV6-5 and TRBJ1-1, with TRBD1 identical over 9 bases. The trim removed 6 bases at V and 5 bases at J, leaving 7 bases unmatched. The CDR3 length is 14 residues. Germline V lookup: CDR1 MNHEY, CDR2 SVGAGI. The CDR3 DNA is TGTGCCAGCAGCGCGCGGACAGGGGAAACTGAAGCTTTCTTT. Protein: CASSARTGETEAFF.

The chain employs TRBV7-9 and TRBJ1-2; TRBD1 matches 9 bases. In germline, CDR1 is SEHNR, CDR2 FQNEAQ (reference sequence). V was clipped by 5 bases and J by 7 bases; unmatched bases: 8. The CDR3 spans 14 residues. The CDR3 DNA follows: TGTGCCAGCAGCCAATTGACAGGGGGGAGTGGCTACACCTTC. Its translation: CASSQLTGGSGYTF.

The gene calls are TRBV10-3 and TRBJ2-3; D remains unclear. V lost 1 base, J lost 0 bases, and 8 bases lay in between. This CDR3 has 15 amino acids. From germline, CDR1 is ENHRY and CDR2 SYGVKD. CDR3 bases: TGTGCCATCAGTGAGTTCGACGGGAGCACAGATACGCAGTATTTT. Protein sequence: CAISEFDGSTDTQYF.

The chain recombines TRBV30 with TRBJ1-2; unclear D gene. CDR3 length: 13 amino acids. V lost 0 bases and J 4 bases, leaving 9 bases between the germline ends. CDR1 and CDR2 from the germline V gene are GTSNPN and SVGIG (reference sequence). In DNA, the CDR3 is TGTGCCTGGAGTGTTGGGGATTTCTATGGCTACACCTTC. This translates into CAWSVGDFYGYTF.

This clone was seen a single time. The chain joins TRBV7-9 to TRBJ2-5, with 8 bases matching TRBD1. Trimming at V came to 3 bases and at J to 3 bases, leaving 3 bases not matched to a gene. The CDR3 consists of 14 residues. Germline V gene lookup returns CDR1 SEHNR and CDR2 FQNEAQ (reference sequence). The CDR3 spells CASSFSTGEETQYF. CDR3 DNA: TGTGCCAGCAGCTTTTCGACAGGGGAAGAGACCCAGTACTTC.

The count of this clone is one. V is TRBV7-8 and J is TRBJ1-6; D is ambiguous. V gave up 5 bases and J gave up 0 bases, with 17 bases separating them. From germline, CDR1 is SGHVS and CDR2 FQNEAQ. This CDR3 region has 18 residues. In DNA form, the CDR3 reads TGTGCCAGCAGCCCCTATTCGGCCCTATACTCCTATAATTCACCCCTCCACTTT. It encodes CASSPYSALYSYNSPLHF.

This clone came up a few times. The chain has TRBV18 and TRBJ1-5; 8 positions match TRBD1. The CDR3 spans 16 residues. Trimming removed 4 bases from V and 6 bases from J; junction bases left unmatched: 11. CDR1 is KGHSH and CDR2 is LQKENI in the germline V gene. The CDR3 region has the DNA TGTGCCAGCTCACAGGGGACAGGTCTTTCCGCTCAGCCCCAGCATTTT. This codes for CASSQGTGLSAQPQHF.

The rearrangement uses TRBV7-9 and TRBJ2-5; no firm D call. Germline V gene lookup returns CDR1 SEHNR and CDR2 FQNEAQ (reference sequence). The CDR3 totals 13 residues. Trimming stripped 0 bases from V and 1 base from J, with 3 bases between. Here the CDR3 reads CASSLASQETQYF. CDR3 in DNA: TGTGCCAGCAGCTTAGCTTCCCAAGAGACCCAGTACTTC.

CDR3 sequence reads: CASSQDPASYEQYF. The CDR3 region has the DNA TGCGCCAGCAGCCAAGATCCGGCCTCCTACGAGCAGTACTTC. This sequence joins TRBV4-1 and TRBJ2-7; D is uncertain. The germline V and J ends were trimmed by 0 bases and 0 bases, with 6 bases remaining between them. In germline, CDR1 is MGHRA, CDR2 YSYEKL. This CDR3 contains 14 residues.

The V call is TRBV6-6, the J call TRBJ1-2, with 9 nucleotides matching TRBD1. The CDR3 sequence is 14 residues long. Germline assignment: CDR1 MNHNY and CDR2 SVGAGI (reference sequence). V was clipped by 4 bases and J by 7 bases; unmatched bases: 7. The DNA of the CDR3 is TGTGCCAGCAGTTCTAGGGGACAGGGAGGTGGCTACACCTTC. Encoded protein: CASSSRGQGGGYTF.

This clone was seen only once. CDR3 coding DNA: TGTGCCATCAGTTTCCCCCGCGATACGCAGTATTTT. It yields the protein CAISFPRDTQYF. J is TRBJ2-3 and V is TRBV10-3; D unresolved. The CDR3 spans 12 residues. CDR1 is ENHRY and CDR2 is SYGVKD in the germline V gene. V dropped 5 bases and J dropped 6 bases, with 9 bases sitting between them.

The V and J genes are TRBV27 and TRBJ1-2; D might be TRBD1 (6 bases). The CDR3 runs 15 residues. Germline-derived CDR1 and CDR2 are MNHEY and SMNVEV (reference sequence). V was cut by 3 bases and J by 1 base, with 12 bases left in between. The CDR3 reads CASSFAGEINYGYTF. In nucleotides, the CDR3 is TGTGCCAGCAGTTTTGCAGGGGAAATTAACTATGGCTACACCTTC.